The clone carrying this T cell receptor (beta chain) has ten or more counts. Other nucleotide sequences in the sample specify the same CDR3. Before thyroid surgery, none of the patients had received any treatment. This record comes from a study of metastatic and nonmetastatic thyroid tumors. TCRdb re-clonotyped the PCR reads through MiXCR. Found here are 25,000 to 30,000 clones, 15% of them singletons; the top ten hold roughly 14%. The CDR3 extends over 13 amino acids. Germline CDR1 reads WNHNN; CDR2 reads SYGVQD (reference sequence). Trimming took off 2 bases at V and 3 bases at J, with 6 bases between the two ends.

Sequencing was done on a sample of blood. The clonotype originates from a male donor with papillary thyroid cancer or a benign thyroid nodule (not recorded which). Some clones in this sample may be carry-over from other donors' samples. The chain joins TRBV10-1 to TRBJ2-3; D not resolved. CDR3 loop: CASSERSTDTQYF. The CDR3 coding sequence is TGCGCCAGCAGTGAGCGCTCTACAGATACGCAGTATTTT.